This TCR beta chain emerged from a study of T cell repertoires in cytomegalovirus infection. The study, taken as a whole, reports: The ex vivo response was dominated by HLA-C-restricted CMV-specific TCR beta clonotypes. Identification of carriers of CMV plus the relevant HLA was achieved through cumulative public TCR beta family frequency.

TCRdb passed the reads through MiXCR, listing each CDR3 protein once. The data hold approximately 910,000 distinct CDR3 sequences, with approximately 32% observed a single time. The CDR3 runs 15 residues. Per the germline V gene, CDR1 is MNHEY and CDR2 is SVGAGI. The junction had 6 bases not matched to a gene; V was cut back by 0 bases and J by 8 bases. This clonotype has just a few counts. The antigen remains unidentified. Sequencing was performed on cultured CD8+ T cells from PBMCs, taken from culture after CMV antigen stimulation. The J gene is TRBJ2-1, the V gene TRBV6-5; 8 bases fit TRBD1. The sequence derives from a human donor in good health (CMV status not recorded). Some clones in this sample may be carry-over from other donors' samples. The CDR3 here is CASSYSRTGRDEQFF. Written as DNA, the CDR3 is TGTGCCAGCAGTTACTCGAGGACAGGGCGCGATGAGCAGTTCTTC.